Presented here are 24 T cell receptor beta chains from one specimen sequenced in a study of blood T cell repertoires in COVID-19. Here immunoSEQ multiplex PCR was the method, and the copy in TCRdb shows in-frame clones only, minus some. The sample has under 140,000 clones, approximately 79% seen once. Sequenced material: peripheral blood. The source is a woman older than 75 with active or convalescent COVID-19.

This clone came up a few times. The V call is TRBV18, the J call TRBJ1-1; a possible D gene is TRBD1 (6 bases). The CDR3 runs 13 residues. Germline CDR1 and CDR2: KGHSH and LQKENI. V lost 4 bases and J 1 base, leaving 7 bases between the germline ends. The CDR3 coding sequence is TGTGCCAGCTCACGGACAGCGAACACTGAAGCTTTCTTT. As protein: CASSRTANTEAFF.

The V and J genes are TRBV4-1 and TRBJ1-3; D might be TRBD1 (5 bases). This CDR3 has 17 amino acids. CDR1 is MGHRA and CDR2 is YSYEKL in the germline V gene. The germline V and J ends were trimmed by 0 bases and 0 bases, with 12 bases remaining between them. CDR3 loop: CASSQDRGGVSGNTIYF. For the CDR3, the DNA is TGCGCCAGCAGCCAAGATCGCGGAGGGGTCTCTGGAAACACCATATATTTT.

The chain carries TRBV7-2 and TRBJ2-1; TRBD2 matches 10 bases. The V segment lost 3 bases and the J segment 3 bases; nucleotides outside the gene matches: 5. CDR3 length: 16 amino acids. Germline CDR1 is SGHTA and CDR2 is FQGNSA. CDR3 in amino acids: CASSFSGGTDYNEQFF. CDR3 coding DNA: TGTGCCAGCAGCTTTAGCGGGGGGACAGACTACAATGAGCAGTTCTTC.

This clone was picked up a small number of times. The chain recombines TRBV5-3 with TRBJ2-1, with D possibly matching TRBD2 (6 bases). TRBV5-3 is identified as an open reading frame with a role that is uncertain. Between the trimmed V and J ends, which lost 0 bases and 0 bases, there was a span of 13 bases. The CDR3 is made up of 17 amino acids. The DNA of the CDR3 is TGTGCCAGAAGCTTGGCCGGGGGAGTGAGCTCCTACAATGAGCAGTTCTTC. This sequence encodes CARSLAGGVSSYNEQFF.

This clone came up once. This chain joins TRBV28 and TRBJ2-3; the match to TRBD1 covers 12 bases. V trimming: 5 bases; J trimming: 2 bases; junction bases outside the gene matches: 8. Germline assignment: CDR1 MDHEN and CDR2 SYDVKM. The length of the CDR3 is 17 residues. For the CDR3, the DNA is TGTGCCAGCAGTCCCACCGGGACAGGGGGCGTCACAGATACGCAGTATTTT. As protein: CASSPTGTGGVTDTQYF. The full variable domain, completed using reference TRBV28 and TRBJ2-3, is DVKVTQSSRYLVKRTGEKVFLECVQDMDHENMFWYRQDPGLGLRLIYFSYDVKMKEKGDIPEGYSVSREKKERFSLILESASTNQTSMYLCASSPTGTGGVTDTQYFGPGTRLTVL.

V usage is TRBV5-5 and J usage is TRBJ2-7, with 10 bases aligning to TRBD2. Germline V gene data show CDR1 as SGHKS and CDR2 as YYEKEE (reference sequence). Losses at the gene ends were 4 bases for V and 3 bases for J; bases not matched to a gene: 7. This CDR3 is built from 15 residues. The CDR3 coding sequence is TGTGCCAGCAGCATAACGGGACTAGCGAGCTACGAGCAGTACTTC. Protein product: CASSITGLASYEQYF. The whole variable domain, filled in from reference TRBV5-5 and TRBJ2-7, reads DAGVTQSPTHLIKTRGQQVTLRCSPISGHKSVSWYQQVLGQGPQFIFQYYEKEERGRGNFPDRFSARQFPNYSSELNVNALLLGDSALYLCASSITGLASYEQYFGPGTRLTVT.

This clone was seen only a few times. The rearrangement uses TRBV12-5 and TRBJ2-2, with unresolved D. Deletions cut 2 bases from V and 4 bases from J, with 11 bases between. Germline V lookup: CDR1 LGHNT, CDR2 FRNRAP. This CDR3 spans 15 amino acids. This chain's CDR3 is CASGLWAGGTGELFF. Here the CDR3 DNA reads TGTGCTAGTGGTTTGTGGGCCGGTGGCACCGGGGAGCTGTTTTTT.

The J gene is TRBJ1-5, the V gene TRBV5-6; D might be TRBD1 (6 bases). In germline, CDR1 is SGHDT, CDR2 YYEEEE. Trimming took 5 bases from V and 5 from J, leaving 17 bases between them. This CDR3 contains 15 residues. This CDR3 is CASSEAGVQDQPQHF. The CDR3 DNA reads TGTGCCAGCAGTGAGGCAGGGGTGCAGGATCAGCCCCAGCATTTT.

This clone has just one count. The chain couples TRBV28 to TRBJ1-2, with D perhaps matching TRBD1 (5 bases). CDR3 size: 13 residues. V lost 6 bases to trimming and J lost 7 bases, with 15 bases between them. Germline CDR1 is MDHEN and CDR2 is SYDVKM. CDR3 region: CASRRGGGSGYTF. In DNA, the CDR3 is TGTGCCAGCAGACGTGGGGGGGGGTCTGGCTACACCTTC.

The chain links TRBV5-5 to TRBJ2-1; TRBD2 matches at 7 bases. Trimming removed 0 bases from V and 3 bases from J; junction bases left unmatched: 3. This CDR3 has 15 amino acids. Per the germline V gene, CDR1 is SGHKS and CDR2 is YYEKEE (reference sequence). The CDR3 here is CASSLGPSGYNEQFF. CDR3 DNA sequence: TGTGCCAGCAGCTTGGGTCCTAGCGGCTACAATGAGCAGTTCTTC.

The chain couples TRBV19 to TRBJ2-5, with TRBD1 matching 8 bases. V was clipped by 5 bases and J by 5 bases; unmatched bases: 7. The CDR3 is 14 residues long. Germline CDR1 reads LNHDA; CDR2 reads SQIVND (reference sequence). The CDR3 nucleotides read TGTGCCAGTAGTTTATCAGGGGGCGGGGAGACCCAGTACTTC. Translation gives CASSLSGGGETQYF. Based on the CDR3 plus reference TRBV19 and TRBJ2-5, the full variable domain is DGGITQSPKYLFRKEGQNVTLSCEQNLNHDAMYWYRQDPGQGLRLIYYSQIVNDFQKGDIAEGYSVSREKKESFPLTVTSAQKNPTAFYLCASSLSGGGETQYFGPGTRLLVL.

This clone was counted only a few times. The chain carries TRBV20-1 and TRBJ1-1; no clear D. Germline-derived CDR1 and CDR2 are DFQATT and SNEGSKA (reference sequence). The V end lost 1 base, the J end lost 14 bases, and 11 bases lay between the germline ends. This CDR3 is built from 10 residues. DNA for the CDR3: TGCAGTGCTAGAGGGTTTATGAGGTTCTTT. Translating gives CSARGFMRFF.

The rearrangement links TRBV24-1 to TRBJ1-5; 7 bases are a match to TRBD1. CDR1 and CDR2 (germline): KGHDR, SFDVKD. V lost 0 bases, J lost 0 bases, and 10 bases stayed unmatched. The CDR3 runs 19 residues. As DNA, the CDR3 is TGTGCCACCAGTGATTTGCTAGTAGGACAGGATTATAGCAATCAGCCCCAGCATTTT. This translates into CATSDLLVGQDYSNQPQHF.

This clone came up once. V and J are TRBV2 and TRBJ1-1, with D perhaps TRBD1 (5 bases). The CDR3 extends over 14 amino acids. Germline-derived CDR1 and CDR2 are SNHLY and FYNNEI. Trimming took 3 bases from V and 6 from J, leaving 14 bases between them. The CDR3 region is CASSEEQESSEAFF. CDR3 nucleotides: TGTGCCAGCAGTGAGGAACAGGAGAGCTCTGAAGCTTTCTTT.

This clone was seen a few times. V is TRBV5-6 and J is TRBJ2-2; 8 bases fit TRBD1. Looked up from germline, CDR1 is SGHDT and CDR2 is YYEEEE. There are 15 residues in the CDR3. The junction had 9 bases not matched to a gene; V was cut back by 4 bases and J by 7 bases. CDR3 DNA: TGTGCCAGCAGCCTAAGGACAGGGTACGTCGGGGAGCTGTTTTTT. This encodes CASSLRTGYVGELFF.

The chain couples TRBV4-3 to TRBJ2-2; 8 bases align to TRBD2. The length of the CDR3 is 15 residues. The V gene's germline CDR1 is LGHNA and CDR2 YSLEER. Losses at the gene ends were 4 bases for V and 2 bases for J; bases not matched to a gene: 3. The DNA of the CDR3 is TGCGCCAGCAGCCTTAGCGGGACCAACACCGGGGAGCTGTTTTTT. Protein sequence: CASSLSGTNTGELFF.

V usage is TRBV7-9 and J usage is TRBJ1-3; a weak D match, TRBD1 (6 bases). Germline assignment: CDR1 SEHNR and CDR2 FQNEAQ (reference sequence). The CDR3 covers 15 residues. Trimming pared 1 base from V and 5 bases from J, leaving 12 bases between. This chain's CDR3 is CASSLVRDTRNTIYF. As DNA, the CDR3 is TGTGCCAGCAGCTTAGTAAGGGACACCCGAAACACCATATATTTT.

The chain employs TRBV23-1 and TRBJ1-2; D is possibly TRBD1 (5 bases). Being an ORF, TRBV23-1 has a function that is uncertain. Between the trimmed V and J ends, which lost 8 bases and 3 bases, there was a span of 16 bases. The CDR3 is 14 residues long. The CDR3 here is CASRIYGGYYGYTF. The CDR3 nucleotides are TGCGCCAGCCGTATATACGGGGGGTACTATGGCTACACCTTC.

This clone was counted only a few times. The CDR3 coding sequence is TGTGCCAGCAGTCTCCCTCTAGAAAACAATGAGCAGTTCTTC. Translation: CASSLPLENNEQFF. The V gene is TRBV7-8, the J gene TRBJ2-1; D is unresolved. There are 14 residues in the CDR3. Germline V gives CDR1 SGHVS, CDR2 FQNEAQ. Trimming removed 6 bases at V and 5 bases at J, with 14 bases between.

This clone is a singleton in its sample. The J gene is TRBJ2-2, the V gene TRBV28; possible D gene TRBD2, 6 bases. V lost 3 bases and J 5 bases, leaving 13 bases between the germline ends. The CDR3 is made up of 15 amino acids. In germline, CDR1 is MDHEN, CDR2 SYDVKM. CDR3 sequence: CASSFREWSTGELFF. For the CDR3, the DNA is TGTGCCAGCAGTTTTCGGGAGTGGAGTACCGGGGAGCTGTTTTTT.

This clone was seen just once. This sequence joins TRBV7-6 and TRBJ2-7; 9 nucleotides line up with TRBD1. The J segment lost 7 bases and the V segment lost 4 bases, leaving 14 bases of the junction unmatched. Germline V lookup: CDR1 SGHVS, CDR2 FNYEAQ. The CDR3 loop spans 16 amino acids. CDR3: CASSSRRGQGLWEQYF. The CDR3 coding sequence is TGTGCCAGCAGCTCCAGACGGGGACAGGGTCTGTGGGAGCAGTACTTC.

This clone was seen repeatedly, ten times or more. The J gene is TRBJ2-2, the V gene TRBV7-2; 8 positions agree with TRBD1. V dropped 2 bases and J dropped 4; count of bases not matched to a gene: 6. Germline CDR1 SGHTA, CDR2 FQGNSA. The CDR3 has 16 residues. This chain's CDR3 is CASSLLTGAITGELFF. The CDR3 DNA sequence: TGTGCCAGCAGCTTACTGACAGGGGCCATCACCGGGGAGCTGTTTTTT.

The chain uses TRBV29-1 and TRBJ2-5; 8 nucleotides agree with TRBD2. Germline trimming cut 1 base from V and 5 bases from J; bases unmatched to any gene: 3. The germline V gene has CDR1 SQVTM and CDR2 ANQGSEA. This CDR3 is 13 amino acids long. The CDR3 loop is CSVEAGGRETQYF. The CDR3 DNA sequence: TGCAGCGTTGAAGCGGGAGGGCGCGAGACCCAGTACTTC.

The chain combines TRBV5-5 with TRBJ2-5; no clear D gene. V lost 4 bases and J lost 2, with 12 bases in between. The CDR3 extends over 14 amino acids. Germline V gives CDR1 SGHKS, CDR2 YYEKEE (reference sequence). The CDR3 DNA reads TGTGCCAGCAGCACAAAACAGATACAAGAGACCCAGTACTTC. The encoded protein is CASSTKQIQETQYF.